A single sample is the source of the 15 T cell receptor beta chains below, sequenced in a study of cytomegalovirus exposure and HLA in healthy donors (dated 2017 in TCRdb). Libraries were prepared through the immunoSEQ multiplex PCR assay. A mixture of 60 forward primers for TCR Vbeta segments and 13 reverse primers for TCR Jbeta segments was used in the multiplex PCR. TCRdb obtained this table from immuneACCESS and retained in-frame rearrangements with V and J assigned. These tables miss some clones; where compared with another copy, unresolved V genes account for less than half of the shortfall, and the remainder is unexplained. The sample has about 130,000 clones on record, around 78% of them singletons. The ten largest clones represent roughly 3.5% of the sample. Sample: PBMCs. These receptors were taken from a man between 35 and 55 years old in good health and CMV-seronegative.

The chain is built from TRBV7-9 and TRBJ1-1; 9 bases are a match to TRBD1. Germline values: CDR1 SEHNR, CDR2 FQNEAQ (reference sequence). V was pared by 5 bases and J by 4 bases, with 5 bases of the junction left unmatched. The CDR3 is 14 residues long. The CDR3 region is CASSQRQGVTEAFF. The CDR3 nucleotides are TGTGCCAGCAGCCAGAGACAGGGGGTCACTGAAGCTTTCTTT. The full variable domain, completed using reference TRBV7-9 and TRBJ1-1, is DTGVSQNPRHKITKRGQNVTFRCDPISEHNRLYWYRQTLGQGPEFLTYFQNEAQLEKSRLLSDRFSAERPKGSFSTLEIQRTEQGDSAMYLCASSQRQGVTEAFFGQGTRLTVV.

The CDR3 region is CASSLGYTGLNTEAFF. CDR3 sequence (DNA): TGTGCCAGCAGTTTGGGGTACACAGGCTTGAACACTGAAGCTTTCTTT. V is TRBV27 and J is TRBJ1-1; D may be TRBD1 (5 bases). The ends were cut back, 3 bases at V and 0 bases at J, with 14 bases in the middle. The CDR3 runs 16 residues. Per germline, CDR1 MNHEY and CDR2 SMNVEV (reference sequence).

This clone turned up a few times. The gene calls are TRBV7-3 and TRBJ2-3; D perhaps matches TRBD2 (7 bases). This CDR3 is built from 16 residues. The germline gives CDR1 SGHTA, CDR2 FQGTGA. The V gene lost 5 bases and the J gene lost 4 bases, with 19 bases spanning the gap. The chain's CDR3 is CASSPGGRGRPDTQYF. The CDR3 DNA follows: TGTGCCAGCAGCCCCGGCGGGCGGGGGCGCCCAGATACGCAGTATTTT. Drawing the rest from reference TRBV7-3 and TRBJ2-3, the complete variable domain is GAGVSQTPSNKVTEKGKYVELRCDPISGHTALYWYRQSLGQGPEFLIYFQGTGAADDSGLPNDRFFAVRPEGSVSTLKIQRTERGDSAVYLCASSPGGRGRPDTQYFGPGTRLTVL.

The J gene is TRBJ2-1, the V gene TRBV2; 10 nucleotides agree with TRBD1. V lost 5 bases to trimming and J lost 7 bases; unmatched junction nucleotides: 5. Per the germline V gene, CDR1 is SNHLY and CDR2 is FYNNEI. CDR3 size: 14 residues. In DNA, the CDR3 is TGTGCCAGCAGTTACCGGGACAGGGGAAATGAGCAGTTCTTC. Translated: CASSYRDRGNEQFF.

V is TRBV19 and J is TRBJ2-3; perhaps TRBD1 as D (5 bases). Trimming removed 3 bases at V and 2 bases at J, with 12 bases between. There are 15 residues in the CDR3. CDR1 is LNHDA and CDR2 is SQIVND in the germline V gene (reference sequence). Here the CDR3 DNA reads TGTGCCAGTAGTATTAGGGGCAGGGACACAGATACGCAGTATTTT. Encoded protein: CASSIRGRDTDTQYF.

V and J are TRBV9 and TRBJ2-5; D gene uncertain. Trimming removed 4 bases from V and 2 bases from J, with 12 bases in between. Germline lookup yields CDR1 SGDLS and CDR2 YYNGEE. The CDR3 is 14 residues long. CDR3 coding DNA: TGTGCCAGCAGCCTGACTTTAGTTCAAGAGACCCAGTACTTC. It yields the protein CASSLTLVQETQYF.

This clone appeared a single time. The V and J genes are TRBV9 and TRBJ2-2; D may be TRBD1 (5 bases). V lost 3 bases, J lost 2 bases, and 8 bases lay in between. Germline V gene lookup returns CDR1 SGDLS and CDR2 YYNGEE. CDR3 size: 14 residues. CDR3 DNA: TGTGCCAGCAGCGCCCAGGGAAACACCGGGGAGCTGTTTTTT. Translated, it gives CASSAQGNTGELFF.

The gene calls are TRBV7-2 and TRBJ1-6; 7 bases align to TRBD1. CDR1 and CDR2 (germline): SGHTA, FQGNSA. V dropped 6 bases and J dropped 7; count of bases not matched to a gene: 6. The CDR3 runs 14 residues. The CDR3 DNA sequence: TGTGCCAGCAGAACCGGGACAGTGAATTCACCCCTCCACTTT. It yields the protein CASRTGTVNSPLHF. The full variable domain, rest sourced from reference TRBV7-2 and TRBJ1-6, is GAGVSQSPSNKVTEKGKDVELRCDPISGHTALYWYRQSLGQGLEFLIYFQGNSAPDKSGLPSDRFSAERTGGSVSTLTIQRTQQEDSAVYLCASRTGTVNSPLHFGNGTRLTVT.

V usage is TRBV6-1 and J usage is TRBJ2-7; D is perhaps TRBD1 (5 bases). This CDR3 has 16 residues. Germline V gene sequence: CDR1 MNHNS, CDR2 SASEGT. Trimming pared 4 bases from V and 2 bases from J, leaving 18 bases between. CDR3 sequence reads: CASSGPMTDTTYEQYF. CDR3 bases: TGTGCCAGCAGTGGCCCGATGACAGATACTACCTACGAGCAGTACTTC.

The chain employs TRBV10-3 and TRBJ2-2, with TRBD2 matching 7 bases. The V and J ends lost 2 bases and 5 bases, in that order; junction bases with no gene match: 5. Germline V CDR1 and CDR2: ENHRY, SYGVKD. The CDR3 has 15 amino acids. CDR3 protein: CAISEGLGYTGELFF. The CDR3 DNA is TGTGCCATCAGTGAGGGACTAGGCTATACCGGGGAGCTGTTTTTT.

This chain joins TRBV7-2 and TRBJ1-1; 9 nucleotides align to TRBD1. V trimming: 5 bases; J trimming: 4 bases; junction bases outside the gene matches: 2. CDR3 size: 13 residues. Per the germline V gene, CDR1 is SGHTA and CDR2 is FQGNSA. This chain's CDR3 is CASSTDRGTEAFF. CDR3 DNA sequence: TGTGCCAGCAGCACGGACAGGGGCACTGAAGCTTTCTTT.

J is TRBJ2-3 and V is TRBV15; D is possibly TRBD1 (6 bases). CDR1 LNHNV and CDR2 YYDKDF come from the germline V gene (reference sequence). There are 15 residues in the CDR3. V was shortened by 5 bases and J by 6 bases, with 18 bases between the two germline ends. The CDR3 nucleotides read TGTGCCACCAGCCGCGCTTCAAATGGACAGGATACGCAGTATTTT. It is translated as CATSRASNGQDTQYF.

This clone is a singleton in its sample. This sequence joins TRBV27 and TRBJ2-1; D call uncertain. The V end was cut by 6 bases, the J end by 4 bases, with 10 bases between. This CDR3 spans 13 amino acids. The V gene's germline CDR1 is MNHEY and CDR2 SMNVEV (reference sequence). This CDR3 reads CASSYTEYNEQFF. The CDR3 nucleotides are TGTGCCAGCAGCTACACAGAATACAATGAGCAGTTCTTC.

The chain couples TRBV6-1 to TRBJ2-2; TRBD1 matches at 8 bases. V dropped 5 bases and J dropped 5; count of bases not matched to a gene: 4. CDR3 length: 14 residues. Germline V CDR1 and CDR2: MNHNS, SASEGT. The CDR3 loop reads CASSRTGTTGELFF. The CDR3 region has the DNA TGTGCCAGCAGTCGGACAGGGACAACCGGGGAGCTGTTTTTT.

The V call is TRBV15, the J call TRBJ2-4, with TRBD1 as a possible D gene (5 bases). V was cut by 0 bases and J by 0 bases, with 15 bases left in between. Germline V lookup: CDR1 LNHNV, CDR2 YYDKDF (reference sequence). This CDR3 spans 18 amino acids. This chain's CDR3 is CATSRDLAGMKAKNIQYF. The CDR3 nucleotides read TGTGCCACCAGCAGAGATCTGGCAGGGATGAAAGCCAAAAACATTCAGTACTTC.